This is a list of T cell receptor beta chains from one sample in a study of blood T cells in healthy people across ages. TCRdb passed the 5' RACE reads through MiXCR, listing each CDR3 protein once. Here the sample spans 1,500,000 or so distinct CDR3 sequences, approximately 59% being singletons. Sequenced: blood. Receptor source: a man between 18 and 35 years old in good health. The CDR3 runs from the conserved cysteine through the conserved F or W. D genes are given only for firm matches. Part of the rows lack a size; the others show once, few, many or a class for expanded clones.

clone size: -
V gene: TRBV6-5
J gene: TRBJ2-3
D gene: TRBD1
CDR3 protein: CASRPQGPGHTQYF
CDR3 DNA: TGTGCCAGCAGACCACAGGGGCCCGGACATACGCAGTATTTT

clone size: -
V gene: TRBV6-6
J gene: TRBJ1-6
D gene: -
CDR3 protein: CAGREGAYNSPLHF
CDR3 DNA: TGTGCCGGCAGGGAGGGTGCGTATAATTCACCCCTCCACTTT

clone size: -
V gene: TRBV28
J gene: TRBJ2-1
D gene: -
CDR3 protein: CASSMDHSYNERYF
CDR3 DNA: TGTGCCAGCAGTATGGACCACTCCTACAATGAGCGGTACTTC

clone size: once
V gene: TRBV4-1
J gene: TRBJ1-1
D gene: -
CDR3 protein: CASSQEGWRTETFF
CDR3 DNA: TGCGCCAGCAGCCAAGAAGGATGGCGTACTGAAACTTTCTTT

clone size: few
V gene: TRBV20-1
J gene: TRBJ2-7
D gene: -
CDR3 protein: CSARDWGASYEQYF
CDR3 DNA: TGCAGTGCTAGAGATTGGGGGGCGTCCTACGAGCAGTACTTC

clone size: -
V gene: TRBV10-3
J gene: TRBJ2-2
D gene: -
CDR3 protein: CAISDGQGSPGELFF
CDR3 DNA: TGTGCCATCAGTGACGGGCAGGGGAGTCCCGGGGAGCTGTTTTTT

clone size: few
V gene: TRBV7-8
J gene: TRBJ2-1
D gene: -
CDR3 protein: CASSPWTEPPYNEQFF
CDR3 DNA: TGTGCCAGCAGCCCATGGACGGAGCCCCCCTACAATGAGCAGTTCTTC

clone size: -
V gene: TRBV20-1
J gene: TRBJ1-5
D gene: TRBD1
CDR3 protein: CSASRGQNQPQHF
CDR3 DNA: TGCAGTGCTAGCAGGGGGCAGAATCAGCCCCAGCATTTT

clone size: -
V gene: TRBV21-1
J gene: TRBJ1-4
D gene: -
CDR3 protein: CASSKAAINFREKLFF
CDR3 DNA: TGTGCCAGCAGCAAAGCGGCGATTAATTTTCGGGAAAAACTGTTTTTT

clone size: -
V gene: TRBV28
J gene: TRBJ2-3
D gene: -
CDR3 protein: CASSATGTTDTQYF
CDR3 DNA: TGTGCCAGCAGTGCCACCGGGACTACAGATACGCAGTATTTT

clone size: -
V gene: TRBV13
J gene: TRBJ2-1
D gene: -
CDR3 protein: CASSSAPSSYNEQFF
CDR3 DNA: TGTGCCAGCAGCTCAGCCCCAAGCTCCTACAATGAGCAGTTCTTC

clone size: -
V gene: TRBV27
J gene: TRBJ2-7
D gene: TRBD1
CDR3 protein: CASSGRRGTGGGYEQYF
CDR3 DNA: TGTGCCAGCAGTGGTCGCAGGGGAACAGGGGGAGGCTACGAGCAGTACTTC

clone size: -
V gene: TRBV2
J gene: TRBJ1-6
D gene: -
CDR3 protein: CASSEGGRINSPLHF
CDR3 DNA: TGTGCCAGCAGTGAAGGCGGCAGGATAAATTCACCCCTCCACTTT

clone size: -
V gene: TRBV28
J gene: TRBJ1-1
D gene: -
CDR3 protein: CASSLLVANEAFF
CDR3 DNA: TGTGCCAGCAGTTTATTAGTTGCAAACGAAGCTTTCTTT

clone size: few
V gene: TRBV4-2
J gene: TRBJ1-2
D gene: -
CDR3 protein: CASSQDLRELGYTF
CDR3 DNA: TGTGCCAGCAGCCAAGATCTGAGGGAATTAGGCTACACCTTC

clone size: -
V gene: TRBV2
J gene: TRBJ2-7
D gene: TRBD1
CDR3 protein: CASGGTEISYEQYF
CDR3 DNA: TGTGCCAGCGGTGGGACAGAGATCTCCTACGAGCAGTACTTC

clone size: -
V gene: TRBV7-9
J gene: TRBJ2-5
D gene: -
CDR3 protein: CASSFPNGPYNEQYF
CDR3 DNA: TGTGCCAGCAGCTTCCCCAACGGGCCCTACAATGAGCAGTACTTC

clone size: few
V gene: TRBV6-2/TRBV6-3
J gene: TRBJ2-1
D gene: -
CDR3 protein: CASSYGVYNEQFF
CDR3 DNA: TGTGCCAGCAGTTACGGGGTCTACAATGAGCAGTTCTTC

clone size: -
V gene: TRBV12-3/TRBV12-4
J gene: TRBJ2-5
D gene: -
CDR3 protein: CASSFGWRETQYF
CDR3 DNA: TGTGCCAGCAGTTTTGGTTGGAGAGAGACCCAGTACTTC

clone size: -
V gene: TRBV5-1
J gene: TRBJ2-1
D gene: TRBD1
CDR3 protein: CASSETGVGDNEQFF
CDR3 DNA: TGCGCCAGCAGCGAGACAGGGGTGGGGGACAATGAGCAGTTCTTC